There are a few counts of the clone carrying this TCR beta chain. This sample was taken from a study of vaccination and CD4 T cells after COVID-19. Time point of the sample: late sampling 161 to 241 days after vaccination in a few convalescent patients. TCRdb passed the PCR reads through MiXCR, listing each CDR3 protein once. In the table there are 26,000 or so distinct CDR3 sequences, 51% of which are singletons. The CDR3 totals 14 residues. V dropped 0 bases and J dropped 7 bases, with 10 bases sitting between them. CDR1 and CDR2 from the germline V gene are SGHTA and FQGNSA. The source material was CD4+ T cells from blood, sampled about 7 months after SARS-CoV-2 vaccination. The chain joins TRBV7-2 to TRBJ2-1; D gene unclear. This TCR derives from a human donor who had recovered from COVID-19. The CDR3 region has the DNA TGTGCCAGCAGCTTAGCGTGGCCGAGTAATGAGCAGTTCTTC. This encodes CASSLAWPSNEQFF.